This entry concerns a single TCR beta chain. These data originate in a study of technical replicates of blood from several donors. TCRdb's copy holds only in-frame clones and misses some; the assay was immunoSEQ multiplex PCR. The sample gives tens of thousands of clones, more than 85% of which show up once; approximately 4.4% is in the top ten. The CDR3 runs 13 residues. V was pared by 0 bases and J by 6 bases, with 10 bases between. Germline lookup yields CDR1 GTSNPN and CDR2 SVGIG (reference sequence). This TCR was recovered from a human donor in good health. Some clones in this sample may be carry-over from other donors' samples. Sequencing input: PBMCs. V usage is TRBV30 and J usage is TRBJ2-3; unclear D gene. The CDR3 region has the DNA TGTGCCTGGAGTGTAAAAGCGTTGGATACGCAGTATTTT. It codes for CAWSVKALDTQYF.